The rows below give T cell receptor beta chains drawn from one sample of a study of T cells of healthy individuals. MiXCR, run by TCRdb on the 5' RACE reads, gives a single entry per CDR3 protein. The table has about 63,000 distinct CDR3 sequences, about 16% seen once. These receptors all come from a human donor in good health. The CDR3 runs from the conserved cysteine through the conserved F or W. The order of the fields is V gene, clone size, D gene, J gene, CDR3 length, CDR3 DNA, CDR3 protein. The D gene is left open where the match is weak. Part of the rows lack a size; the others show once, few, many or a class for expanded clones.

>TRBV4-1|many|.|TRBJ2-6|16
TGCGCCAGCAGCCAAGACCAGGGGTCTGGGGCCAACGTCCTGACTTTC
CASSQDQGSGANVLTF
>TRBV7-9|.|.|TRBJ2-7|15
TGTGCCAGCAGCCACTTAGAGGGGGACACCTACGAGCAGTACTTC
CASSHLEGDTYEQYF
>TRBV28|many|.|TRBJ2-5|14
TGTGCCAGCAGTCTCCGCGCCCCCCGGGAGACCCAGTACTTC
CASSLRAPRETQYF
>TRBV5-1|few|TRBD1|TRBJ1-1|14
TGCGCCAGCAGCCTCCAGGGGGCGAGAACTGAAGCTTTCTTT
CASSLQGARTEAFF
>TRBV28|.|.|TRBJ2-3|15
TGTGCCAGCAGCCAGTGGGGGGCGAACACAGATACGCAGTATTTT
CASSQWGANTDTQYF
>TRBV29-1|many|TRBD2|TRBJ2-4|15
TGCAGCGTCGTTGGGGCAAGCGGGGGCAAAAACATTCAGTACTTC
CSVVGASGGKNIQYF
>TRBV7-9|.|.|TRBJ1-2|15
TGTGCCAGCAGCTGGACCGACCTCTCTAACTATGGCTACACCTTC
CASSWTDLSNYGYTF
>TRBV5-1|few|TRBD1|TRBJ1-1|14
TGCGCCAGCAGCTCCGGGACAGAGAACACTGAAGCTTTCTTT
CASSSGTENTEAFF
>TRBV7-2|.|.|TRBJ1-3|15
TGTGCCAGCAGCTTGTTCATTCAGGAGGGAAACACCATATATTTT
CASSLFIQEGNTIYF
>TRBV20-1|few|.|TRBJ2-3|14
TGCAGTGCTGGGGAGGCGATCAGCACAGATACGCAGTATTTT
CSAGEAISTDTQYF
>TRBV15|few|.|TRBJ2-7|14
TGTGCCACCAGCGCTCAGGGCCCCGCTTACGAGCAGTACTTC
CATSAQGPAYEQYF
>TRBV12-3/TRBV12-4|.|TRBD1|TRBJ1-5|15
TGTGCCAGCAGCTGGGGACAGGGGATGGGTCAGCCCCAGCATTTT
CASSWGQGMGQPQHF
>TRBV29-1|medium-sized|.|TRBJ2-7|13
TGCAGCGTTGGGGCTGGGGCGGTCTACGAGCAGTACTTC
CSVGAGAVYEQYF
>TRBV25-1|.|TRBD2|TRBJ2-1|24
TGTGCCAGCAGTGACAGACCGGGACTAGCGGGAGTGACGGCCGATTTGAGCTCCTACAATGAGCAGTTCTTC
CASSDRPGLAGVTADLSSYNEQFF
>TRBV7-9|.|.|TRBJ2-7|14
TGTGCCAGCAGCTTACTCGAGGGAAACTACGAGCAGTACTTC
CASSLLEGNYEQYF
>TRBV5-5|.|.|TRBJ2-2|14
TGTGCCAGCAGCAGAACGACGAACACCGGGGAGCTGTTTTTT
CASSRTTNTGELFF
>TRBV29-1|few|.|TRBJ1-1|13
TGCAGCGTTGTACGGGATTGGGACACTGAAGCTTTCTTT
CSVVRDWDTEAFF
>TRBV28|many|TRBD2|TRBJ2-3|17
TGTGCCAGCAGCACCCCCTTGGGACTAGCGGACACAGATACGCAGTATTTT
CASSTPLGLADTDTQYF
>TRBV28|few|.|TRBJ1-2|12
TGTGCCAGCAGTTTGAGGGTCGGGGGCTACACCTTC
CASSLRVGGYTF
>TRBV7-9|.|TRBD2|TRBJ2-3|19
TGTGCCAGCAGCTCCTCGGGGAGCGGGGGCCCCCAACTCACAGATACGCAGTATTTT
CASSSSGSGGPQLTDTQYF
>TRBV29-1|.|TRBD1|TRBJ2-7|11
TGCAGCGTTGTGACAGGGTTCGAGCAGTACTTC
CSVVTGFEQYF
>TRBV7-2|many|.|TRBJ2-7|14
TGTGCCAGCAGCTCCCCAGTAGGAGGGTACGAGCAGTACTTC
CASSSPVGGYEQYF
>TRBV2|few|.|TRBJ1-3|13
TGTGCCAGCACTTCGGCAGTCGGAAACACCATATATTTT
CASTSAVGNTIYF
>TRBV9|.|TRBD1|TRBJ1-6|14
TGTGCCAGCAGCGGGGGACAGGGGGTTTCACCCCTCCACTTT
CASSGGQGVSPLHF
>TRBV7-2|many|TRBD2|TRBJ2-2|17
TGTGCCAGCAGCTTAGTGGCTAGCGGGATATACACCGGGGAGCTGTTTTTT
CASSLVASGIYTGELFF
>TRBV9|many|.|TRBJ2-1|18
TGTGCCAGCAGCTCCGTTCCGGGGGTCGGGAGCTCCTACAATGAGCAGTTCTTC
CASSSVPGVGSSYNEQFF
>TRBV3-1|.|.|TRBJ2-3|14
TGTGCCAGCATCCTTAGCGGCGCGACAGATACGCAGTATTTT
CASILSGATDTQYF
>TRBV3-2|many|.|TRBJ1-5|16
TGTGCCAGCAGCCAAGATTTGGTGGGGTTTAATCAGCCCCAGCATTTT
CASSQDLVGFNQPQHF
>TRBV3-1|once|TRBD1|TRBJ2-5|16
TGTGCCAGCACTCCTTTGACAGGGGCCGGACAAGAGACCCAGTACTTC
CASTPLTGAGQETQYF
>TRBV7-2|once|.|TRBJ2-7|14
TGTGCCAGCACCCTCCAGGCAGTCTCCTACGAGCAGTACTTC
CASTLQAVSYEQYF
>TRBV5-1|many|TRBD1|TRBJ2-7|13
TGCGCCAGCAGCTTGAAGACAGGGAGCGAGCAGTACTTC
CASSLKTGSEQYF
>TRBV12-5|.|TRBD1|TRBJ1-1|13
TGTGCTAGCAGGACAGGCTCTTACACTGAAGCTTTCTTT
CASRTGSYTEAFF
>TRBV5-1|few|TRBD2|TRBJ2-3|17
TGCGCCAGCAGCTTGGTAGGGGCTAGCGGGGGCGCAGATACGCAGTATTTT
CASSLVGASGGADTQYF
>TRBV12-3/TRBV12-4|few|TRBD1|TRBJ2-4|14
TGTGCCAGCACCACCTGGACAGGAGAAAACATTCAGTACTTC
CASTTWTGENIQYF
>TRBV12-3/TRBV12-4|.|TRBD2|TRBJ2-2|17
TGTGCCAGCAGCTCTAATAGCGGGGGCCGGAACACCGGGGAGCTGTTTTTT
CASSSNSGGRNTGELFF